This TCR beta chain was sequenced during a study of Ad26.COV2.S vaccination and SARS-CoV-2 variants. Overall study context: Sample donor was a member of the COV1001 Ad26.COV2.S trial arm. Administration of Ad26.COV2.S was intramuscular, either once or twice 56 days apart. Study observations and caveats: Placebo recipients had lower spike-specific TCR breadth than vaccine recipients.

Germline values: CDR1 SGHTA, CDR2 FQGTGA. This CDR3 has 15 amino acids. V was shortened by 5 bases and J by 6 bases, with 17 bases between the two germline ends. Sample treatment: 15 to 20 received Ad26.COV2.S at low or high dose, single or two shots; a few received placebo; per-sample allocation not given. The investigators took samples on day 63 after the first vaccine or placebo injection. Donation was by an adult aged 18-55 years who was in Boston. A note on this clone: Its target is unknown.

TCRdb keeps only in-frame clones here, not all; method: immunoSEQ multiplex PCR. The sample has about 400,000 clones, 83% seen once. Sequenced here: peripheral blood, sampled in a trial of Ad26.COV2.S vaccine versus placebo. This receptor was identified in a person between 18 and 59 years old who received the Ad26.COV2.S COVID-19 vaccine or a placebo. The chain links TRBV7-3 to TRBJ2-1; TRBD2 might be the D (6 bases). CDR3 loop: CASSIVADSLNEQFF. CDR3 sequence (DNA): TGTGCCAGCAGCATTGTAGCGGATTCTCTCAATGAGCAGTTCTTC.